The 20 T cell receptor beta chains below were found in one sample sequenced in a study of cytomegalovirus exposure and HLA in healthy donors. PCR employed 60 Vbeta and 13 Jbeta primers. Data came from immunoSEQ multiplex PCR; TCRdb stores just in-frame clones and leaves some out. Here the sample spans about 140,000 clones, around 80% being singletons. Sequencing was performed on PBMCs. These TCRs come from a middle-aged woman in good health and CMV-seronegative.

This sequence joins TRBV6-6 and TRBJ1-3, with 10 bases identical to TRBD1. CDR1 and CDR2 from the germline V gene are MNHNY and SVGAGI (reference sequence). The CDR3 spans 16 residues. Trimming at V came to 0 bases and at J to 3 bases, leaving 2 bases not matched to a gene. The CDR3 region is CASSYSDRGYGNTIYF. As DNA, the CDR3 is TGTGCCAGCAGTTACTCGGACAGGGGGTATGGAAACACCATATATTTT.

The chain links TRBV5-1 to TRBJ2-7; D unresolved. Germline CDR1 SGHRS, CDR2 YFSETQ. Trimming shortened V by 0 bases and J by 3 bases, and 13 bases separated the two germline ends. The CDR3 length is 15 residues. The CDR3 sequence is CASSLALVTDYEQYF. The CDR3 DNA sequence: TGCGCCAGCAGCTTGGCCCTGGTAACAGACTACGAGCAGTACTTC.

The chain joins TRBV18 to TRBJ2-1; D is ambiguous. Trimming pared 4 bases from V and 5 bases from J, leaving 12 bases between. Germline CDR1 is KGHSH and CDR2 is LQKENI. This CDR3 is built from 14 residues. Here the CDR3 reads CASSRWAGNNEQFF. In nucleotides, the CDR3 is TGTGCCAGCTCACGTTGGGCCGGAAACAATGAGCAGTTCTTC.

The chain has TRBV7-2 and TRBJ1-2; D is possibly TRBD1 (6 bases). Trimming took off 3 bases at V and 4 bases at J, with 15 bases between the two ends. Germline V gene lookup returns CDR1 SGHTA and CDR2 FQGNSA. This CDR3 comprises 15 residues. The CDR3 nucleotides are TGTGCCAGCAGCTTCGGGGGGCATAGTAGCTATGGCTACACCTTC. Its protein is CASSFGGHSSYGYTF. The full variable domain, in which reference TRBV7-2 and TRBJ1-2 provide the parts outside the CDR3, is GAGVSQSPSNKVTEKGKDVELRCDPISGHTALYWYRQSLGQGLEFLIYFQGNSAPDKSGLPSDRFSAERTGGSVSTLTIQRTQQEDSAVYLCASSFGGHSSYGYTFGSGTRLTVV.

This chain connects TRBV27 to TRBJ2-1; TRBD2 might be the D (5 bases). Germline assignment: CDR1 MNHEY and CDR2 SMNVEV (reference sequence). Trimming took 0 bases from V and 6 from J, leaving 15 bases between them. The CDR3 is made up of 16 amino acids. The CDR3 protein is CASSLSPIGGSNEQFF. For the CDR3, the DNA is TGTGCCAGCAGTTTATCCCCGATCGGTGGGAGCAATGAGCAGTTCTTC.

The CDR3 nucleotides are TGTGCCAGCAGCTCTGGCCTCCCCCCACAAGAGACCCAGTACTTC. Translated: CASSSGLPPQETQYF. The chain employs TRBV5-8 and TRBJ2-5; D gene uncertain. CDR3 length: 15 residues. From germline, CDR1 is SGHTS and CDR2 YDEGEE. V was trimmed by 3 bases and J by 2 bases, leaving 14 bases between them.

V gene TRBV28 combines with J gene TRBJ2-7; perhaps TRBD2 as D (5 bases). The CDR3 spans 14 residues. V shed 1 base and J shed 5 bases, with 12 bases lying between them. Germline V gives CDR1 MDHEN, CDR2 SYDVKM. In nucleotides, the CDR3 is TGTGCCAGCAGTTTATTCCCTGAGGGCGACGAGCAGTACTTC. Translation: CASSLFPEGDEQYF.

The chain uses TRBV18 and TRBJ1-2; 7 bases are shared with TRBD1. V trimming: 4 bases; J trimming: 2 bases; junction bases outside the gene matches: 4. Germline V gene data show CDR1 as KGHSH and CDR2 as LQKENI. This CDR3 has 14 residues. CDR3 nucleotide sequence: TGTGCCAGCTCACTTGACAGGGCGAACTATGGCTACACCTTC. Encoded protein: CASSLDRANYGYTF.

This clone has a handful of counts. This chain uses TRBV9 with TRBJ1-4; the D gene is possibly TRBD1 (6 bases). This CDR3 region has 18 residues. V was clipped by 2 bases and J by 3 bases, with 20 bases between them. Germline loops: CDR1 SGDLS, CDR2 YYNGEE. The CDR3 DNA is TGTGCCAGCAGCGTGACGCACAGGGTCGGGGCGGCTAATGAAAAACTGTTTTTT. This encodes CASSVTHRVGAANEKLFF.

This chain uses TRBV2 with TRBJ2-3, with 12 positions matching TRBD2. V trimming: 9 bases; J trimming: 5 bases; junction bases outside the gene matches: 6. The CDR3 is 14 residues long. The germline V gene encodes CDR1 SNHLY and CDR2 FYNNEI. The chain's CDR3 is CARGLAGNGDTQYF. For the CDR3, the DNA is TGTGCCAGAGGACTAGCGGGAAATGGAGATACGCAGTATTTT.

V and J are TRBV6-1 and TRBJ2-7, with no clear D. V gave up 2 bases and J gave up 1 base, with 9 bases separating them. Germline CDR1 MNHNS, CDR2 SASEGT. The CDR3 has 14 residues. The chain's CDR3 is CASSEYQVSYEQYF. The CDR3 bases are TGTGCCAGCAGTGAATATCAGGTTTCCTACGAGCAGTACTTC.

The CDR3 DNA sequence: TGTGCCAGCAGTTTATCAGGGGCCATGACCTACGAGCAGTACTTC. It is translated as CASSLSGAMTYEQYF. The gene calls are TRBV28 and TRBJ2-7, with D perhaps TRBD1 (6 bases). This CDR3 contains 15 residues. Germline V lookup: CDR1 MDHEN, CDR2 SYDVKM. With 1 base removed from V and 2 bases from J, the gap between germline ends came to 12 bases.

In this sample, this clone turned up a few times. This chain connects TRBV11-2 to TRBJ1-1; a possible D gene is TRBD1 (5 bases). Germline assignment: CDR1 SGHAT and CDR2 FQNNGV. Trimming left V 6 bases short and J 0 bases short, with 11 bases between. This CDR3 contains 14 residues. CDR3 region: CASSPDRLNTEAFF. The CDR3 DNA reads TGTGCCAGCAGTCCCGACAGATTGAACACTGAAGCTTTCTTT.

This clone was observed a handful of times. The chain employs TRBV6-6 and TRBJ1-5, with D unresolved. Germline V CDR1 and CDR2: MNHNY, SVGAGI (reference sequence). The V gene lost 2 bases and the J gene lost 6 bases, with 11 bases spanning the gap. The CDR3 has 14 amino acids. In DNA form, the CDR3 reads TGTGCCAGCAGTTACGAGCGGAACGGTCAGCCCCAGCATTTT. Translation gives CASSYERNGQPQHF.

The genes are TRBV5-4 and TRBJ1-3; D is uncertain. Germline CDR1 is SGHNT and CDR2 is YYREEE (reference sequence). V shed 5 bases and J shed 10 bases, with 19 bases lying between them. This CDR3 contains 14 residues. The DNA for the CDR3 is TGTGCCAGCAGTCCGGACGCACTCCCGGGGACCATATATTTT. Translating it yields CASSPDALPGTIYF. Using reference TRBV5-4 and TRBJ1-3 for the parts outside the CDR3, the full variable domain is ETGVTQSPTHLIKTRGQQVTLRCSSQSGHNTVSWYQQALGQGPQFIFQYYREEENGRGNFPPRFSGLQFPNYSSELNVNALELDDSALYLCASSPDALPGTIYFGEGSWLTVV.

This chain joins TRBV30 and TRBJ2-1; 7 nucleotides align to TRBD1. This CDR3 region has 14 residues. With 2 bases clipped from V and 2 bases from J, the junction kept 3 bases outside the gene matches. The germline gives CDR1 GTSNPN, CDR2 SVGIG (reference sequence). In DNA, the CDR3 is TGTGCCTGGAGTAAAGGGGGCGCCTACAATGAGCAGTTCTTC. As protein: CAWSKGGAYNEQFF.

The rearrangement uses TRBV19 and TRBJ1-2; 8 positions agree with TRBD1. The CDR3 has 14 residues. Germline-derived CDR1 and CDR2 are LNHDA and SQIVND (reference sequence). With 8 bases clipped from V and 4 bases from J, the junction kept 9 bases outside the gene matches. In DNA, the CDR3 is TGTGCCAGTTCAGACAGGGGATTTCCCTATGGCTACACCTTC. Translated: CASSDRGFPYGYTF.

This sequence joins TRBV19 and TRBJ1-2, with TRBD1 as a possible D gene (5 bases). V lost 8 bases and J 4 bases, leaving 14 bases between the germline ends. Germline V CDR1 and CDR2: LNHDA, SQIVND (reference sequence). The CDR3 has 13 amino acids. The CDR3 spells CASGGLYIYGYTF. The CDR3 DNA sequence: TGTGCCAGTGGGGGGTTATACATCTATGGCTACACCTTC. Full variable domain (rest looked up from reference TRBV19 and TRBJ1-2): DGGITQSPKYLFRKEGQNVTLSCEQNLNHDAMYWYRQDPGQGLRLIYYSQIVNDFQKGDIAEGYSVSREKKESFPLTVTSAQKNPTAFYLCASGGLYIYGYTFGSGTRLTVV.

J is TRBJ1-1 and V is TRBV6-1, with D possibly being TRBD1 (5 bases). The CDR3 sequence is 15 residues long. The germline V and J ends were trimmed by 3 bases and 2 bases, with 13 bases remaining between them. The germline gives CDR1 MNHNS, CDR2 SASEGT. CDR3 loop: CASSDRVGINTEAFF. CDR3 DNA: TGTGCCAGCAGTGACAGGGTAGGGATTAACACTGAAGCTTTCTTT.

The chain carries TRBV6-5 and TRBJ2-7; D possibly corresponds to TRBD1 (5 bases). The CDR3 contains 15 residues. V lost 3 bases, J lost 4 bases, and 16 bases lay in between. Germline CDR1 reads MNHEY; CDR2 reads SVGAGI. The DNA for the CDR3 is TGTGCCAGCAGTTATGTTTGGGGCAAGGGGTACGAGCAGTACTTC. Translating it yields CASSYVWGKGYEQYF.